The clone carrying this TCR beta chain showed up many times. Its specificity is not known. Libraries of bulk TCR were made by previously described methods (with listed TCR primers). In TCRdb, the PCR reads were re-called with MiXCR into one record per CDR3 protein. This sample yields about 630,000 distinct CDR3 sequences, of which 25% are seen a single time; 0.6% to 0.9% belongs to the top ten. This CDR3 spans 16 amino acids. With 5 bases removed from V and 1 base from J, the gap between germline ends came to 16 bases. Germline CDR1 and CDR2: MDHEN and SYDVKM. This specimen belongs to a study of molecular identifiers for immune sequencing clone quantification. Study as a whole: In replicates, RNA from 20,000 or 100,000 naive CD8 cells was split five ways, four sequenced.

The study, taken as a whole, reports: Detecting spiked Jurkat TCR RNA from one cell among about a million naive cells was reportedly possible.

As CD8+CD4-CCR7+CD45RA+ cells, naive CD8 T cells were sorted. Input material: naive CD8+ T cells from blood, with Jurkat cell RNA spiked in. Subset in this sample: FACS-sorted CD8+CD4-CCR7+CD45RA+ naive T cells. The TCR sequence derives from a human donor in good health. Some libraries in this study had Jurkat cell RNA spiked in. The chain couples TRBV28 to TRBJ2-3; D is perhaps TRBD1 (5 bases). CDR3 coding DNA: TGTGCCAGCAGTCCTCCTCCAGGGCCGGGCACAGATACGCAGTATTTT. Its protein is CASSPPPGPGTDTQYF.